The clone carrying this T cell receptor beta chain was seen ten or more times. Its target is not known. The germline V and J ends were trimmed by 3 bases and 7 bases, with 12 bases remaining between them. CDR3 length equals 13 residues. The data were taken from a study of CD8 T cells in ankylosing spondylitis. Study findings and constraints: Blood of patients with ankylosing spondylitis appeared to be characterized by a TCR beta motif of 8 or 9 highly homologous variants. Researchers reportedly found disease-linked clones significantly enriched in matched ankylosing spondylitis synovial fluid.

MiXCR, applied by TCRdb to the 5' RACE reads, yields one record per CDR3 protein. The sample gives under 250,000 distinct CDR3 sequences, approximately 10% of which show up once; about 3% is in the top ten. Sequenced sample: blood, either unsorted or a sorted T cell fraction (not recorded which). This clonotype originated in a male donor with ankylosing spondylitis or in good health (not recorded which). The chain has TRBV12-3 or TRBV12-4 and TRBJ1-2, with D possibly matching TRBD1 (5 bases). CDR3 sequence: CASSFSRVTGYTF. CDR3 sequence (DNA): TGTGCCAGCAGTTTCTCCAGGGTCACTGGCTACACCTTC.